This T cell receptor beta chain was captured by sequencing in a study of tumor-infiltrating lymphocytes in primary liver carcinoma. Study as a whole: Primary liver carcinoma, confirmed by histopathology, was surgically resected. The tumors, T1-T3 N0M0 lesions, were about 4 to 11 cm across. Whole-study findings and limits: Because of bulk unsorted sampling, CD4+ and CD8+ repertoires were not subjected to comparison. Whereas tumor region pairs overlapped more, tumor-adjacent and tumor-blood pairs overlapped less.

V dropped 4 bases and J dropped 4; count of bases not matched to a gene: 4. CDR1 and CDR2 from the germline V gene are SGHVS and FQNEAQ. This CDR3 comprises 15 residues. The authors took blood RNA from unsorted whole blood and also extracted germline DNA. TCR beta cDNA was reverse-transcribed from around 0.55 ug of total RNA. The reaction used a constant-region primer and ProtoScript II reverse transcriptase. For TCR beta, libraries were produced by three nested multiplex PCR rounds using slightly modified ARM-PCR. For around 10 cycles apiece, the opening two PCR rounds ran with TRBV1-TRBV30 forward primers and a C-beta reverse primer. A single record per CDR3 protein comes from TCRdb applying MiXCR to the multiplex PCR reads. The data show about 200,000 distinct CDR3 sequences, less than 65% seen once. This clonotype was seen just once. The antigen is unknown.

The sample was peripheral blood. This receptor was identified in a woman aged 60 to 75 with primary liver carcinoma and hepatitis B virus infection. The gene calls are TRBV7-8 and TRBJ2-2, with 9 bases lining up with TRBD1. CDR3 in amino acids: CASSSRDRATGELFF. CDR3 nucleotide sequence: TGTGCCAGCAGCTCCCGGGACAGGGCCACCGGGGAGCTGTTTTTT.